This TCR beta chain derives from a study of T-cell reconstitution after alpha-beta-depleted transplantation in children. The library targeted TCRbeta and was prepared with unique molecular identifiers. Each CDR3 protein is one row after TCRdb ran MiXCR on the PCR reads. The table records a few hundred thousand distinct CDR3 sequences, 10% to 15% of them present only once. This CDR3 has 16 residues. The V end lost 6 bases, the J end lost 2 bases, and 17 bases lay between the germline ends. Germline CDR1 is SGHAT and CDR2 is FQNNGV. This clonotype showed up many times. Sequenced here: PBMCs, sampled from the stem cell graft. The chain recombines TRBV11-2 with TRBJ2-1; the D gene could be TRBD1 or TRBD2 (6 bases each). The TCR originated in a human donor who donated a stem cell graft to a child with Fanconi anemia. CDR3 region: CASSRQRGAAYNEQFF. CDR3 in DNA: TGTGCCAGCAGTAGGCAAAGGGGGGCTGCCTACAATGAGCAGTTCTTC.